Each of the 29 T cell receptor beta chains below was sequenced from the same sample in a study of cytomegalovirus exposure and HLA in healthy donors (dated by TCRdb to 2016 to 2017). Library method: the immunoSEQ multiplex PCR assay. A mixture of 60 forward primers for TCR Vbeta segments and 13 reverse primers for TCR Jbeta segments was used in the multiplex PCR. TCRdb holds this immuneACCESS table with in-frame rearrangements only. Some clones are missing; in checked studies, unresolved V genes explain under half, and the rest has no known cause. This sample is represented by 150,000 to 200,000 clones; roughly 13% of them were singletons. The ten most abundant clones make up about 7.8% of the sample. The sequenced sample was PBMCs. The receptors were gathered from a man aged 50 to 60 in good health and CMV-seropositive.

V usage is TRBV12-5 and J usage is TRBJ1-1; 10 bases align to TRBD1. V was pared by 7 bases and J by 7 bases, with 6 bases of the junction left unmatched. Germline CDR1 and CDR2: LGHNT and FRNRAP. The CDR3 runs 13 residues. The DNA of the CDR3 is TGTGCTAGTGTCTGGAGGGACAGGGGTGAAGCTTTCTTT. This encodes CASVWRDRGEAFF.

The CDR3 region has the DNA TGTGCCAGCAGCTGGCGCCTAGGTGAAAAACTGTTTTTT. Translation gives CASSWRLGEKLFF. This chain connects TRBV14 to TRBJ1-4, with no clear D. V gave up 5 bases and J gave up 7 bases, with 11 bases separating them. This CDR3 is 13 amino acids long. CDR1 and CDR2 from the germline V gene are SGHDN and FVKESK.

The chain is built from TRBV10-1 and TRBJ1-1; TRBD1 agrees at 11 bases. The CDR3 covers 15 residues. J lost 0 bases, V lost 9 bases, and 6 bases had no gene match. Looked up from germline, CDR1 is WNHNN and CDR2 is SYGVQD (reference sequence). CDR3 loop: CARNRDRGMNTEAFF. The CDR3 DNA reads as TGCGCCAGGAACCGGGACAGGGGGATGAACACTGAAGCTTTCTTT.

In this sample, this clone turned up a few times. This sample also contains other DNA sequences that code for the same CDR3. The chain combines TRBV10-3 with TRBJ1-1, with 10 bases lining up with TRBD1. Germline V gene lookup returns CDR1 ENHRY and CDR2 SYGVKD. Trimming at V came to 3 bases and at J to 11 bases, leaving 3 bases not matched to a gene. The CDR3 is made up of 12 amino acids. CDR3 coding DNA: TGTGCCATCAGTGATGACAGGGGGCTTGCTTTCTTT. This gives the protein CAISDDRGLAFF.

This chain connects TRBV27 to TRBJ1-2; possibly TRBD1 for D (5 bases). Per germline, CDR1 MNHEY and CDR2 SMNVEV (reference sequence). V was pared by 3 bases and J by 8 bases, with 13 bases between. The CDR3 spans 13 residues. The CDR3 region has the DNA TGTGCCAGCAGTTTGGGGCAGGCTAGGGGCTACACCTTC. This sequence encodes CASSLGQARGYTF.

This clone has just a few counts. The CDR3 loop reads CASSPGQTNTEAFF. The CDR3 coding sequence is TGTGCCAGCTCACCGGGCCAGACGAACACTGAAGCTTTCTTT. The chain is built from TRBV18 and TRBJ1-1; D is unclear. This CDR3 is 14 amino acids long. Germline V gives CDR1 KGHSH, CDR2 LQKENI. Between the trimmed V and J ends, which lost 3 bases and 1 base, there was a span of 9 bases. Supplemented by reference TRBV18 and TRBJ1-1, the full variable domain reads NAGVMQNPRHLVRRRGQEARLRCSPMKGHSHVYWYRQLPEEGLKFMVYLQKENIIDESGMPKERFSAEFPKEGPSILRIQQVVRGDSAAYFCASSPGQTNTEAFFGQGTRLTVV.

The gene calls are TRBV25-1 and TRBJ2-5, with 8 nucleotides matching TRBD1. Germline V lookup: CDR1 MGHDK, CDR2 SYGVNS. This CDR3 is built from 14 residues. V lost 4 bases to trimming and J lost 7 bases; unmatched junction nucleotides: 8. The CDR3 DNA is TGTGCCAGCAGTGGTGGACAGGGTTTTGGGACCCAGTACTTC. Its protein product is CASSGGQGFGTQYF.

Within the sample, this clone is medium-sized. Other DNA sequences in this specimen translate into the identical CDR3. The chain has TRBV6-5 and TRBJ1-5; unclear D gene. Germline V gene sequence: CDR1 MNHEY, CDR2 SVGAGI. The CDR3 sequence is 13 residues long. V was pared by 0 bases and J by 5 bases, with 5 bases between. CDR3 DNA sequence: TGTGCCAGCAGTTACTCGCCGGATCAGCCCCAGCATTTT. Its translation is CASSYSPDQPQHF.

The chain employs TRBV7-2 and TRBJ2-6; D is possibly TRBD1 (5 bases). This CDR3 is 18 amino acids long. V lost 1 base to trimming and J lost 0 bases, with 13 bases between them. Germline V gene sequence: CDR1 SGHTA, CDR2 FQGNSA. The CDR3 DNA reads TGTGCCAGCAGCTTAGGGGAATCAGGGCACTCTGGGGCCAACGTCCTGACTTTC. This translates into CASSLGESGHSGANVLTF.

This clone was counted between two and nine times. The chain is built from TRBV27 and TRBJ1-2; the match to TRBD1 covers 7 bases. There are 13 residues in the CDR3. Germline CDR1 MNHEY, CDR2 SMNVEV (reference sequence). V gave up 5 bases and J gave up 7 bases; unmatched junction bases: 7. This CDR3 reads CASSPTTGAGYTF. The CDR3 bases are TGTGCCAGCAGTCCGACCACAGGGGCTGGCTACACCTTC.

This rearrangement joins TRBV4-3 to TRBJ1-2; D might be TRBD1 (5 bases). The CDR3 is made up of 13 amino acids. CDR1 is LGHNA and CDR2 is YSLEER in the germline V gene. V lost 9 bases and J lost 5, with 16 bases in between. CDR3 residues: CASGTTGFYGYTF. The DNA for the CDR3 is TGCGCCAGTGGGACTACAGGATTTTATGGCTACACCTTC.

This clone was counted between two and nine times. The rearrangement uses TRBV29-1 and TRBJ2-3, with TRBD1 matching 7 bases. The germline CDR1 and CDR2 sequences are SQVTM and ANQGSEA. The V segment lost 7 bases and the J segment 1 base; nucleotides outside the gene matches: 5. The CDR3 spans 13 residues. In DNA, the CDR3 is TGCAGCGCCTTTGGACAGGGCACAGATACGCAGTATTTT. It specifies CSAFGQGTDTQYF.

This clone has just a few counts. Other DNA sequences in the sample encode the same CDR3. The V gene is TRBV5-6, the J gene TRBJ1-6; D is unclear. Trimming pared 0 bases from V and 7 bases from J, leaving 5 bases between. Looked up from germline, CDR1 is SGHDT and CDR2 is YYEEEE. The CDR3 extends over 13 amino acids. The CDR3 DNA sequence: TGTGCCAGCAGCTTGGCGGGGAATTCACCCCTCCACTTT. It specifies CASSLAGNSPLHF.

CDR3 sequence: CASSFLAGDPRTGELFF. CDR3 nucleotides: TGTGCCAGCAGCTTTCTAGCGGGGGACCCTAGAACCGGGGAGCTGTTTTTT. J is TRBJ2-2 and V is TRBV5-6; 10 bases line up with TRBD2. From germline, CDR1 is SGHDT and CDR2 YYEEEE. The CDR3 sequence is 17 residues long. V lost 2 bases, J lost 5 bases, and 9 bases stayed unmatched.

This sequence joins TRBV7-2 and TRBJ1-6; D might be TRBD1 (5 bases). Trimming removed 3 bases at V and 0 bases at J, with 9 bases between. The germline CDR1 and CDR2 sequences are SGHTA and FQGNSA. The CDR3 covers 16 residues. The CDR3 nucleotides are TGTGCCAGCAGCTTGATAGGGGTCTCCTATAATTCACCCCTCCACTTT. Translation gives CASSLIGVSYNSPLHF.

The sample holds a few counts of this clone. This sequence joins TRBV6-5 and TRBJ2-2, with D perhaps matching TRBD2 (5 bases). Germline CDR1 reads MNHEY; CDR2 reads SVGAGI. Trimming cost V 4 bases and J 1 base, with 13 bases left between them. The CDR3 covers 16 residues. CDR3 DNA: TGTGCCAGCAGTTCCCCCGGGGTCCAGAACACCGGGGAGCTGTTTTTT. Translating it yields CASSSPGVQNTGELFF.

In its sample, this clone was seen a few times. This chain uses TRBV6-5 with TRBJ2-3; the D gene is possibly TRBD2 (7 bases). The CDR3 spans 16 residues. Deletions cut 4 bases from V and 5 bases from J, with 19 bases between. Germline CDR1 and CDR2: MNHEY and SVGAGI. The DNA of the CDR3 is TGTGCCAGCAGTTCAACCCCGGGGGGCCCGGGAGATACGCAGTATTTT. It specifies CASSSTPGGPGDTQYF.

This clone occurred a few times. This sequence joins TRBV7-8 and TRBJ2-6; D might be TRBD1 (5 bases). This CDR3 spans 15 amino acids. Deletions cut 6 bases from V and 0 bases from J, with 9 bases between. Germline values: CDR1 SGHVS, CDR2 FQNEAQ. Written as DNA, the CDR3 is TGTGCCAGCAGGCAACAGGCCTCTGGGGCCAACGTCCTGACTTTC. Translating it yields CASRQQASGANVLTF.

This clone was detected a few times. This chain connects TRBV14 to TRBJ2-1, with 8 bases that match TRBD2. Losses at the gene ends were 2 bases for V and 6 bases for J; bases not matched to a gene: 12. CDR1 is SGHDN and CDR2 is FVKESK in the germline V gene. This CDR3 has 17 residues. The CDR3 is CASSQQFRSGGRNEQFF. Written as DNA, the CDR3 is TGTGCCAGCAGCCAACAATTCCGCAGCGGGGGCCGCAATGAGCAGTTCTTC.

The rearrangement links TRBV9 to TRBJ2-2; TRBD1 aligns across 10 bases. The CDR3 spans 16 residues. V gave up 3 bases and J gave up 5 bases; unmatched junction bases: 7. CDR1 is SGDLS and CDR2 is YYNGEE in the germline V gene. CDR3 sequence (DNA): TGTGCCAGCAGCGGACGACAGGGGGCAGGGACCGGGGAGCTGTTTTTT. Protein: CASSGRQGAGTGELFF.

The chain is built from TRBV28 and TRBJ2-7; weak D call: TRBD1 (5 bases). Germline CDR1 is MDHEN and CDR2 is SYDVKM. The length of the CDR3 is 15 residues. Trimming shortened V by 5 bases and J by 2 bases, and 16 bases separated the two germline ends. The CDR3 DNA follows: TGTGCCAGCAGTCCCTCCTCGACAGTTACCTACGAGCAGTACGTC. Its translation: CASSPSSTVTYEQYV.

The V call is TRBV4-2, the J call TRBJ2-6, with D maybe TRBD1 (5 bases). V dropped 1 base and J dropped 1 base, with 17 bases sitting between them. The CDR3 spans 19 residues. Germline values: CDR1 LGHNA, CDR2 YNFKEQ. CDR3 nucleotide sequence: TGTGCCAGCAGCCAAGTTGGAAGGGGTTTGGGTTCTGGGGCCAACGTCCTGACTTTC. This translates into CASSQVGRGLGSGANVLTF.

This clone was found a few times. This chain uses TRBV7-8 with TRBJ2-3, with D uncertain. CDR3 size: 14 residues. Between the trimmed V and J ends, which lost 0 bases and 3 bases, there was a span of 7 bases. The germline CDR1 and CDR2 sequences are SGHVS and FQNEAQ. The chain's CDR3 is CASSLARHTDTQYF. CDR3 DNA sequence: TGTGCCAGCAGCTTAGCGCGACATACAGATACGCAGTATTTT.

This chain joins TRBV9 and TRBJ1-6; D perhaps matches TRBD1 (6 bases). The CDR3 contains 16 residues. V was trimmed by 3 bases and J by 0 bases, leaving 10 bases between them. CDR1 is SGDLS and CDR2 is YYNGEE in the germline V gene. The CDR3 coding sequence is TGTGCCAGCAGCGCCCTGGACAGCTCCTATAATTCACCCCTCCACTTT. Translated: CASSALDSSYNSPLHF. Drawing the rest from reference TRBV9 and TRBJ1-6, the complete variable domain is DSGVTQTPKHLITATGQRVTLRCSPRSGDLSVYWYQQSLDQGLQFLIQYYNGEERAKGNILERFSAQQFPDLHSELNLSSLELGDSALYFCASSALDSSYNSPLHFGNGTRLTVT.

A few counts support this clone. Other DNA sequences of this sample code for an identical CDR3. The J gene is TRBJ1-2, the V gene TRBV27; D remains ambiguous. CDR1 MNHEY and CDR2 SMNVEV come from the germline V gene (reference sequence). The V gene lost 2 bases and the J gene lost 2 bases, with 6 bases spanning the gap. CDR3 length equals 13 residues. DNA of the CDR3: TGTGCCAGCAGTTTACGGGAAAACTATGGCTACACCTTC. It encodes CASSLRENYGYTF.

J is TRBJ2-1 and V is TRBV5-1; the match to TRBD1 covers 9 bases. The junction had 11 bases not matched to a gene; V was cut back by 1 base and J by 9 bases. Per the germline V gene, CDR1 is SGHRS and CDR2 is YFSETQ. CDR3 length: 16 residues. CDR3 nucleotides: TGCGCCAGCAGCTTGCTGGGACAGGGCCCCGTCGGTGAGCAGTTCTTC. Its protein product is CASSLLGQGPVGEQFF.

This clone was recorded a few times. The chain has TRBV19 and TRBJ1-4; D is possibly TRBD1 (5 bases). V was shortened by 8 bases and J by 7 bases, with 20 bases between the two germline ends. The germline V gene has CDR1 LNHDA and CDR2 SQIVND (reference sequence). The CDR3 is 15 amino acids. DNA for the CDR3: TGTGCCAGTTCTTTGCCGGGACTGGTTACTGAAAAACTGTTTTTT. Residues: CASSLPGLVTEKLFF.

This clone was observed a handful of times. This chain connects TRBV30 to TRBJ2-3; D might be TRBD1 (5 bases). Trimming removed 4 bases at V and 0 bases at J, with 5 bases between. This CDR3 has 12 residues. Germline CDR1 GTSNPN, CDR2 SVGIG (reference sequence). CDR3 DNA: TGTGCCTGGACAGGGAGCACAGATACGCAGTATTTT. The encoded protein is CAWTGSTDTQYF.

The chain carries TRBV6-5 and TRBJ2-2, with 8 bases aligning to TRBD1. J gave up 3 bases and V 6 bases, and 6 bases lay outside the gene matches. Germline-derived CDR1 and CDR2 are MNHEY and SVGAGI. The CDR3 loop spans 15 amino acids. The CDR3 loop reads CASRNDRGHTGELFF. The CDR3 bases are TGTGCCAGCAGGAACGACAGGGGTCACACCGGGGAGCTGTTTTTT.